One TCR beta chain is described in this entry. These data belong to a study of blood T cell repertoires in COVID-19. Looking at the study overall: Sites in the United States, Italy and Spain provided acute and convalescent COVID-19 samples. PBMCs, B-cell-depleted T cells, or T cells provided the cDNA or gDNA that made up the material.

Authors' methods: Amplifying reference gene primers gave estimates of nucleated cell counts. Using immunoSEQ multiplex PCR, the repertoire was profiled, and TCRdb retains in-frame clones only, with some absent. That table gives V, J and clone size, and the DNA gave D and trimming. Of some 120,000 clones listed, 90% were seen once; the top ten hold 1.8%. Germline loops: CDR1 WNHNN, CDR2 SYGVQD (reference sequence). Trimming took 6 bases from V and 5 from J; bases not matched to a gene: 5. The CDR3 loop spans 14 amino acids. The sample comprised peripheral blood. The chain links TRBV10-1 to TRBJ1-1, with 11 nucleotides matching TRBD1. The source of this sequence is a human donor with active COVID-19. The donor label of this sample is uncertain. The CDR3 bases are TGCGCCAGCAGACCGGGACAGGGGGGAACTGAAGCTTTCTTT. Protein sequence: CASRPGQGGTEAFF.